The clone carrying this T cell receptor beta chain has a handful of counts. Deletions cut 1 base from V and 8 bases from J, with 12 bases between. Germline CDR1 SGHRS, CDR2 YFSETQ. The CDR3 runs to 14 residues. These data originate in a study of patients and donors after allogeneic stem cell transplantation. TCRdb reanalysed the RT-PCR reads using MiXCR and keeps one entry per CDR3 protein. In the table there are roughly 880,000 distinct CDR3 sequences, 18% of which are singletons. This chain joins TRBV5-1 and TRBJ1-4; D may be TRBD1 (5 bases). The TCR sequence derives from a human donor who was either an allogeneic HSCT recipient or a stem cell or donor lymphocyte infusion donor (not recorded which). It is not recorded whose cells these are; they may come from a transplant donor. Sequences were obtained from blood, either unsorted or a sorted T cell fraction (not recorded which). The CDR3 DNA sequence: TGCGCCAGCAGCTTGTCTGGGACGGCAGAAAAACTGTTTTTT. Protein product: CASSLSGTAEKLFF.